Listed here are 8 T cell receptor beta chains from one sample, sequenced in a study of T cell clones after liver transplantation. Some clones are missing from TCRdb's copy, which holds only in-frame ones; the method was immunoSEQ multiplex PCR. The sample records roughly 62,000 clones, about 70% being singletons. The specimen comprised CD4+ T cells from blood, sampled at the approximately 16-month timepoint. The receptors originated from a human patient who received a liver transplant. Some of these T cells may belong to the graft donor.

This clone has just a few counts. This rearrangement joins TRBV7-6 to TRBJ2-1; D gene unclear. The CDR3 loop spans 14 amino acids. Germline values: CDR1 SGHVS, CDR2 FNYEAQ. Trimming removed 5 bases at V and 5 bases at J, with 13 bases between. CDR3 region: CASSPLGRHNEQFF. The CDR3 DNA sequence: TGTGCCAGCAGCCCTCTTGGCCGCCACAATGAGCAGTTCTTC.

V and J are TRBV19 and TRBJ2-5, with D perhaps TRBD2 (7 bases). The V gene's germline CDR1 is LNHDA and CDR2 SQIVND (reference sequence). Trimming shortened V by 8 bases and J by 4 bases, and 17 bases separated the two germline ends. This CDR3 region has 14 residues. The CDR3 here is CASHGGAAGETQYF. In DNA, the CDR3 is TGTGCCAGTCATGGGGGGGCGGCGGGAGAGACCCAGTACTTC.

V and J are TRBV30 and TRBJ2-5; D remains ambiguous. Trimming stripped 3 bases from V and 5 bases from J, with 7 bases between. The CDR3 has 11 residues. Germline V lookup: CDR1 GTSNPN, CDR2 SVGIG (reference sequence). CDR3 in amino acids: CAWSPGETQYF. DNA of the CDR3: TGTGCCTGGAGCCCTGGGGAGACCCAGTACTTC.

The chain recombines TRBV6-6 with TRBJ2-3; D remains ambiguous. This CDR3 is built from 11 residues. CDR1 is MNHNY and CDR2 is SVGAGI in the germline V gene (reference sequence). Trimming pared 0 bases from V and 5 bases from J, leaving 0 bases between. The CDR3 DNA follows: TGTGCCAGCAGTTACTCAGATACGCAGTATTTT. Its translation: CASSYSDTQYF.

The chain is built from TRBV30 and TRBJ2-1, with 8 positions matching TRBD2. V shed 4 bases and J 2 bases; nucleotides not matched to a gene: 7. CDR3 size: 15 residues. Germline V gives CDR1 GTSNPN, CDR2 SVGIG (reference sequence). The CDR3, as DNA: TGTGCCTGGAATTCCCCCGGGGGGGCCTACAATGAGCAGTTCTTC. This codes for CAWNSPGGAYNEQFF.

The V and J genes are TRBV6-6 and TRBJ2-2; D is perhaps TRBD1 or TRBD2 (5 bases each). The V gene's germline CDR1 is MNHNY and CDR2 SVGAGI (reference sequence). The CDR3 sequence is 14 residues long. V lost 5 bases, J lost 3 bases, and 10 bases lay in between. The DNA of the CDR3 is TGTGCCAGCAGTAGGGACGGTTACACCGGGGAGCTGTTTTTT. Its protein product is CASSRDGYTGELFF.

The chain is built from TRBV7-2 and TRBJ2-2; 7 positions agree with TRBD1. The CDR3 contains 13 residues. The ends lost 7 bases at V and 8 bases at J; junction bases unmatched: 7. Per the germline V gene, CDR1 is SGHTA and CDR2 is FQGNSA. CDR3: CASNTGAWGELFF. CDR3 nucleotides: TGTGCCAGCAATACAGGGGCCTGGGGGGAGCTGTTTTTT.

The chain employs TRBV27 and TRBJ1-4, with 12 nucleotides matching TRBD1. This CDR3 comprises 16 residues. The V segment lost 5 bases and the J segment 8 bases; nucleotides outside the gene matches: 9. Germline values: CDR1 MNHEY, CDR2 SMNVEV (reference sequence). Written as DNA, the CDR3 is TGTGCCAGCAGTCTGGGACAGGGGGCCAGTGAGGAAAAACTGTTTTTT. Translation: CASSLGQGASEEKLFF. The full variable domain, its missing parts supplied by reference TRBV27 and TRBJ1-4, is EAQVTQNPRYLITVTGKKLTVTCSQNMNHEYMSWYRQDPGLGLRQIYYSMNVEVTDKGDVPEGYKVSRKEKRNFPLILESPSPNQTSLYFCASSLGQGASEEKLFFGSGTQLSVL.